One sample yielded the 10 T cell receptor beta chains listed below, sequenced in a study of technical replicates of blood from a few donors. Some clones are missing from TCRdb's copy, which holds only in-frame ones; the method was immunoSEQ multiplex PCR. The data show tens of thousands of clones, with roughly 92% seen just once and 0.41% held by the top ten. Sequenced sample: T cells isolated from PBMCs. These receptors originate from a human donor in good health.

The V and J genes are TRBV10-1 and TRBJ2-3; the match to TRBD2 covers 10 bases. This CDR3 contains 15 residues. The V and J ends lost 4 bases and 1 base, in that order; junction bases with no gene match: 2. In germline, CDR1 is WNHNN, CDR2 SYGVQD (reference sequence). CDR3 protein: CASSAGTSGTDTQYF. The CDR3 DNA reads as TGCGCCAGCAGTGCCGGGACTAGCGGCACAGATACGCAGTATTTT.

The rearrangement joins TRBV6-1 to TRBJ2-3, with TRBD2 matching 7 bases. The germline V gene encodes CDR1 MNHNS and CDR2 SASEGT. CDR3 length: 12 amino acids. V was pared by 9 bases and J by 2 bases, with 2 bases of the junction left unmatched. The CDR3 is CASAGDTDTQYF. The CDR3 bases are TGTGCCAGTGCGGGGGACACAGATACGCAGTATTTT.

The CDR3 protein is CASSDGSIDTQYF. Here the CDR3 DNA reads TGTGCCAGCAGTGACGGGAGTATAGATACGCAGTATTTT. The V gene is TRBV2, the J gene TRBJ2-3; possible D gene TRBD2, 6 bases. Between the trimmed V and J ends, which lost 3 bases and 5 bases, there was a span of 9 bases. The CDR3 is 13 residues long. CDR1 SNHLY and CDR2 FYNNEI come from the germline V gene.

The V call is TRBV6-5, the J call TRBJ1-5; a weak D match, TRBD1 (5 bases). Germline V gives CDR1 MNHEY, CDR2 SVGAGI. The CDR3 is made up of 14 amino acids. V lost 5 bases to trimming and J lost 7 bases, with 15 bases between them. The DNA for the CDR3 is TGTGCCAGCAGTAACCCAGGGATGGGGCAGCCCCAGCATTTT. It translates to CASSNPGMGQPQHF.

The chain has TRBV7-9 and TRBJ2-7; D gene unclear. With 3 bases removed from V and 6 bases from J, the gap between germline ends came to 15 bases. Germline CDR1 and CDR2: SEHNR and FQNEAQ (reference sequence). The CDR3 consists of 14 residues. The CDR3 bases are TGTGCCAGCAGCTTCGGAGCCGCCGGTGGCGAGCAGTACTTC. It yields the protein CASSFGAAGGEQYF.

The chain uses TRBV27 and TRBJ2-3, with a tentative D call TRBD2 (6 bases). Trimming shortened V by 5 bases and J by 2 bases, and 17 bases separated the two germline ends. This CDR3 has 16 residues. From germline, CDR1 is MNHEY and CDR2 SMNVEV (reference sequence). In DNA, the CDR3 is TGTGCCAGCAGTCGCTCAGGACTACTACTCACAGATACGCAGTATTTT. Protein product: CASSRSGLLLTDTQYF.

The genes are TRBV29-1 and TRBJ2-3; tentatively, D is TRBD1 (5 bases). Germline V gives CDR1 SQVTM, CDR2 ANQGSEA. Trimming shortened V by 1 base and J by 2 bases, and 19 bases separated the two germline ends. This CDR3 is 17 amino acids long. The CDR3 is CSVEAGWETGPTDTQYF. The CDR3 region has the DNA TGCAGCGTTGAAGCAGGTTGGGAAACAGGACCCACAGATACGCAGTATTTT.

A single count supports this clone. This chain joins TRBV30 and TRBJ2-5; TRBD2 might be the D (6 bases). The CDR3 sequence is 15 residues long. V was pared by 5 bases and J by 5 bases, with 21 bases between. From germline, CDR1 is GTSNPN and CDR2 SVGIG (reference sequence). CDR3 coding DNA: TGTGCCTGGGCGGACATAACTAGCCCAAGCGAGACCCAGTACTTC. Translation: CAWADITSPSETQYF.

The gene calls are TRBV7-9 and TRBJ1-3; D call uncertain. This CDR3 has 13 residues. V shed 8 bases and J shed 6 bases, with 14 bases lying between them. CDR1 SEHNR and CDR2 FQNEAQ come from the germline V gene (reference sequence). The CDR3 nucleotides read TGTGCCAGCGTTCATTGGGAGGAAAACACCATATATTTT. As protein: CASVHWEENTIYF.

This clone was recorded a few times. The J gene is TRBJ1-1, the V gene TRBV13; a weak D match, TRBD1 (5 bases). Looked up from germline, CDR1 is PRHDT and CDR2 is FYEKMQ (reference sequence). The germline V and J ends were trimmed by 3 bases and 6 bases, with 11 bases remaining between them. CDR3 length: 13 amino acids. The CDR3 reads CASSFRREAEAFF. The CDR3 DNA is TGTGCCAGCAGCTTCCGCAGGGAAGCTGAAGCTTTCTTT.